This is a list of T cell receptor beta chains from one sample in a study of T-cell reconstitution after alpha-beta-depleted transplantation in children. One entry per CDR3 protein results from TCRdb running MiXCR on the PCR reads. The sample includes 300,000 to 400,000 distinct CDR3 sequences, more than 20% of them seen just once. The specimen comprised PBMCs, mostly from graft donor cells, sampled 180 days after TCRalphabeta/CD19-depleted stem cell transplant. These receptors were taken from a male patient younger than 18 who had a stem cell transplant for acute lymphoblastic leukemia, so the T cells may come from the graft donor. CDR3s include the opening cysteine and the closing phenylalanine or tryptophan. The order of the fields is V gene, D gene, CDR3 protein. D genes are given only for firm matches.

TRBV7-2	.	CASSLDDQGYNEPFF
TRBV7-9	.	CASSWAGGRAYEQYF
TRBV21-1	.	CAGPTGEGNQPQHF
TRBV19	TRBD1	CASWTGGRTEAFF
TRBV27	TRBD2	CASSWTSGSYEQYF
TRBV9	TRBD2	CASSVGQRERRNEQFF
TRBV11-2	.	CASSLRAANSYEQYF
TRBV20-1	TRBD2	CSARDHTSGKDYNEQFF
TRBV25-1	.	CASSVTSGPSETQYF
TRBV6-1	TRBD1	CASSERDRGYEQYF
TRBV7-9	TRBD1	CASSVPGQGGYGYTF
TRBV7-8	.	CASSLVGTADYEQYF
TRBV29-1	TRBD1	CSVATTGGNIQYF
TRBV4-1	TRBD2	CASSLRGLAGQYF